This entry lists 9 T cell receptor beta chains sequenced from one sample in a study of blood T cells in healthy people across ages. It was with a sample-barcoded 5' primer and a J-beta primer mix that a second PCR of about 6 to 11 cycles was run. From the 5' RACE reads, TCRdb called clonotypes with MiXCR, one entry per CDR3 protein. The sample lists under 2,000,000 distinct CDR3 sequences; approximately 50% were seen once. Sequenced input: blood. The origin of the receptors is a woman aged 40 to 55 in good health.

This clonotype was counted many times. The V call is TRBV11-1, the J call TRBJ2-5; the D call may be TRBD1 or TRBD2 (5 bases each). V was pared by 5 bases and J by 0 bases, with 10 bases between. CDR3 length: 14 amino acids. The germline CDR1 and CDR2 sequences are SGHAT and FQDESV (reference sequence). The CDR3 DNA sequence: TGTGCCAGCAGCCCCGGGACCGACCAAGAGACCCAGTACTTC. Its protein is CASSPGTDQETQYF.

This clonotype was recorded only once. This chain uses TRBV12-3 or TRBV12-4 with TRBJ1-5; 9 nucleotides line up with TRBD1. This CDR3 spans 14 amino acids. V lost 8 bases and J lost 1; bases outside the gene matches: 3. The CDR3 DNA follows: TGTGCCAGCTGGACAGGGGAAAGCAATCAGCCCCAGCATTTT. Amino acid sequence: CASWTGESNQPQHF.

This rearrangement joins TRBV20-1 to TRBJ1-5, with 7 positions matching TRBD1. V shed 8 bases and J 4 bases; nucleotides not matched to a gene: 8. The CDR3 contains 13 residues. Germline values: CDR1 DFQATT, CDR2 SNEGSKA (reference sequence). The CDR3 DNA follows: TGCAGTCTCCGACAGGGAACTAATCAGCCCCAGCATTTT. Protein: CSLRQGTNQPQHF.

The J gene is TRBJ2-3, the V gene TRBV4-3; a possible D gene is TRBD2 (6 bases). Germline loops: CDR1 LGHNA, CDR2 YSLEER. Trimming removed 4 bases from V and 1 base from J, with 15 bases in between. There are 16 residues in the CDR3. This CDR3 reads CASSRGTFDGTDTQYF. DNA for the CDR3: TGCGCCAGCAGCCGCGGGACGTTTGACGGCACAGATACGCAGTATTTT.

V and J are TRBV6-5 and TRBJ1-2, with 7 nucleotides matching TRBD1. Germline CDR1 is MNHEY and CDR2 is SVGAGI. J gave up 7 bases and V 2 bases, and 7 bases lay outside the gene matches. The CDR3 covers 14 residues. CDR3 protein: CASSYMEGAGGYTF. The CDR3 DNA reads TGTGCCAGCAGTTACATGGAGGGGGCGGGTGGCTACACCTTC.

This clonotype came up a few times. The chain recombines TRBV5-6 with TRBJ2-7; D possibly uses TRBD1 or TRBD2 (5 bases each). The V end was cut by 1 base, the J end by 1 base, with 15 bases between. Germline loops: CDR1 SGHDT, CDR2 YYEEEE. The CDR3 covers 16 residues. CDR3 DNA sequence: TGTGCCAGCAGCTTGCTGCAGGGTGGGGGATCCTACGAGCAGTACTTC. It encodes CASSLLQGGGSYEQYF.

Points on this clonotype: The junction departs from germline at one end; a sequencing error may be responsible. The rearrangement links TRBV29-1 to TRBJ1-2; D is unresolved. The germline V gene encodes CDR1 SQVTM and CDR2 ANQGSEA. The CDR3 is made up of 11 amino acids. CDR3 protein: CSAEIRAGYTF. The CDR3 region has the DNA TGCAGCGCTGAAATCAGAGCTGGCTACACCTTC.

The CDR3 coding sequence is TGTGCCAGCAGGGGGGACGGACTCTACGAGCAGTACTTC. Residues: CASRGDGLYEQYF. This chain joins TRBV2 and TRBJ2-7; tentatively, D is TRBD1 or TRBD2 (5 bases each). CDR3 size: 13 residues. Germline V gene lookup returns CDR1 SNHLY and CDR2 FYNNEI. The germline V and J ends were trimmed by 6 bases and 3 bases, with 12 bases remaining between them.

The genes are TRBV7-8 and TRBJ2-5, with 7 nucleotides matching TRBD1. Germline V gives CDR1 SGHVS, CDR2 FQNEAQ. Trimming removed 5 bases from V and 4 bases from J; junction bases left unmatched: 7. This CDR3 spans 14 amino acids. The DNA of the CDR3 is TGTGCCAGCAGCCCTACAGGGGCGGTAGAGACCCAGTACTTC. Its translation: CASSPTGAVETQYF.